The clone carrying this T cell receptor beta chain turned up a few times. The sample is drawn from a study of blood T cells in healthy people across ages. The CDR3 is 14 residues long. V was shortened by 7 bases and J by 4 bases, with 16 bases between the two germline ends. Primers used in a second PCR of roughly 6 to 11 cycles were a sample-barcoded 5' primer and a J-beta primer mix. TCRdb re-called the 5' RACE reads through MiXCR, storing one row per CDR3 protein. The table has 1.2 million to 1.5 million distinct CDR3 sequences, 42% seen once. The sample was blood. V usage is TRBV12-3 or TRBV12-4 and J usage is TRBJ1-2; D may be TRBD1 (6 bases). The sequence came from a woman aged 18-29 years in good health. In DNA form, the CDR3 reads TGTGCCAGCACACCCGACAGGATGGCCTATGGCTACACCTTC. Protein sequence: CASTPDRMAYGYTF.